A single sample gave rise to the 20 T cell receptor beta chains below, sequenced in a study of T cells after posttransplantation cyclophosphamide. Only in-frame clones appear in the TCRdb table, and some are missing; sequencing was by immunoSEQ multiplex PCR. The data show about 39,000 clones, with none appearing a single time. What was sequenced was PBMCs. The receptor set was obtained from a woman between 45 and 65 years old in good health and a related stem cell transplant donor.

The chain links TRBV7-3 to TRBJ2-5, with 7 bases matching TRBD2. The end of the DNA aligns better with TRBJ2-7, so the J call may be wrong. Looked up from germline, CDR1 is SGHTA and CDR2 is FQGTGA. The CDR3 is 13 residues long. This CDR3 reads CASSGSGGYEQYF. The CDR3 nucleotides are TGTGCCAGCAGCGGTTCGGGGGGCTACGAGCAGTACTTC.

This clone has a count of ten or more. The J gene is TRBJ2-1, the V gene TRBV27, with D possibly being TRBD1 (5 bases). Germline V gives CDR1 MNHEY, CDR2 SMNVEV (reference sequence). The CDR3 extends over 14 amino acids. Trimming shortened V by 6 bases and J by 5 bases, and 14 bases separated the two germline ends. CDR3 in amino acids: CASSRRGGNNEQFF. The DNA for the CDR3 is TGTGCCAGCAGCCGAAGGGGTGGGAACAATGAGCAGTTCTTC.

This clone has at least ten counts. The chain combines TRBV19 with TRBJ2-3; 7 nucleotides agree with TRBD1. There are 15 residues in the CDR3. With V trimmed by 3 bases and J by 2 bases, 5 bases remained unmatched. Per the germline V gene, CDR1 is LNHDA and CDR2 is SQIVND (reference sequence). DNA of the CDR3: TGTGCCAGTAGTATTGACACAGGGGTCACAGATACGCAGTATTTT. It translates to CASSIDTGVTDTQYF.

This clone was detected ten times or more. The genes are TRBV5-6 and TRBJ1-3, with TRBD1 identical over 9 bases. Germline V gene lookup returns CDR1 SGHDT and CDR2 YYEEEE. The V gene end was trimmed by 1 base and the J gene end by 4 bases; junction bases not matched to a gene: 6. The CDR3 sequence is 16 residues long. The CDR3 DNA reads TGTGCCAGCAGCTTGACAGGGACAGGGCCCGGAAACACCATATATTTT. Translated: CASSLTGTGPGNTIYF.

This clone was picked up a small number of times. J is TRBJ2-5 and V is TRBV25-1, with unresolved D. The CDR3 consists of 15 residues. With 4 bases removed from V and 5 bases from J, the gap between germline ends came to 17 bases. Germline loops: CDR1 MGHDK, CDR2 SYGVNS. In DNA form, the CDR3 reads TGTGCCAGCAGTGCCACCTTCACAGCTCTGGAGACCCAGTACTTC. The encoded protein is CASSATFTALETQYF.

This clone occurred many times. The V gene is TRBV28, the J gene TRBJ1-5; D might be TRBD1 (5 bases). Trimming took 5 bases from V and 0 from J, leaving 11 bases between them. The CDR3 is made up of 15 amino acids. CDR1 and CDR2 (germline): MDHEN, SYDVKM. CDR3 nucleotide sequence: TGTGCCAGCAGTCTGACAGTGTATAGCAATCAGCCCCAGCATTTT. It is translated as CASSLTVYSNQPQHF.

This clone was counted ten times or more. The chain has TRBV6-1 and TRBJ2-7; D is unresolved. The CDR3 length is 11 residues. The V and J ends lost 4 bases and 3 bases respectively, with 4 bases between them. Germline assignment: CDR1 MNHNS and CDR2 SASEGT. The CDR3 region has the DNA TGTGCCAGCAGTGCCATCTACGAGCAGTACTTC. It translates to CASSAIYEQYF.

The chain employs TRBV4-1 and TRBJ1-2; a weak D match, TRBD1 (5 bases). Trimming cost V 7 bases and J 8 bases, with 26 bases left between them. Per the germline V gene, CDR1 is MGHRA and CDR2 is YSYEKL. The CDR3 length is 16 residues. CDR3 in DNA: TGCGCCAGCACAGGTGGATATGGGACTCCGGAGGCGGGCTACACCTTC. It encodes CASTGGYGTPEAGYTF.

In this sample, this clone turned up a few times. J is TRBJ2-1 and V is TRBV5-1; the D gene is possibly TRBD2 (5 bases). Trimming took 5 bases from V and 1 from J, leaving 22 bases between them. Germline loops: CDR1 SGHRS, CDR2 YFSETQ. This CDR3 comprises 18 residues. As DNA, the CDR3 is TGCGCCAGCAGTGATAAGGGCCGGGGAGCCGGTTCCTACAATGAGCAGTTCTTC. It is translated as CASSDKGRGAGSYNEQFF. Looking up the rest from reference TRBV5-1 and TRBJ2-1 gives the full variable domain: KAGVTQTPRYLIKTRGQQVTLSCSPISGHRSVSWYQQTPGQGLQFLFEYFSETQRNKGNFPGRFSGRQFSNSRSEMNVSTLELGDSALYLCASSDKGRGAGSYNEQFFGPGTRLTVL.

In its sample, this clone was seen many times. V gene TRBV30 combines with J gene TRBJ2-7; D is perhaps TRBD1 (6 bases). Germline lookup yields CDR1 GTSNPN and CDR2 SVGIG (reference sequence). The CDR3 spans 13 residues. Trimming stripped 2 bases from V and 6 bases from J, with 14 bases between. In DNA form, the CDR3 reads TGTGCCTGGAGTTACCCGCAAGGGGGCGAGCAGTACTTC. This encodes CAWSYPQGGEQYF.

This clone was seen repeatedly, ten times or more. The gene calls are TRBV5-6 and TRBJ1-4, with D possibly TRBD1 on 5 matching bases. The V gene's germline CDR1 is SGHDT and CDR2 YYEEEE. The CDR3 contains 16 residues. V was cut by 2 bases and J by 7 bases, with 18 bases left in between. The CDR3, as DNA: TGTGCCAGCAGCTTACCTTCCGGGCCGGGGGGTGAAAAACTGTTTTTT. It translates to CASSLPSGPGGEKLFF.

This clone was detected many times. The chain combines TRBV19 with TRBJ1-1, with D tentatively TRBD1 (6 bases). Germline V gene lookup returns CDR1 LNHDA and CDR2 SQIVND (reference sequence). CDR3 length: 17 amino acids. With 6 bases removed from V and 0 bases from J, the gap between germline ends came to 20 bases. The CDR3 sequence is CASRPLQGSAMNTEAFF. CDR3 nucleotides: TGTGCCAGTAGGCCGTTACAGGGATCAGCTATGAACACTGAAGCTTTCTTT.

This clone was found many times. The CDR3 nucleotides are TGTGCCAGCAGCGGACAAGTCGCTAGCACAGATACGCAGTATTTT. Residues: CASSGQVASTDTQYF. The chain joins TRBV9 to TRBJ2-3; D gene unclear. V was shortened by 3 bases and J by 0 bases, with 11 bases between the two germline ends. Germline lookup yields CDR1 SGDLS and CDR2 YYNGEE. CDR3 length: 15 residues.

This clone was counted many times. V usage is TRBV14 and J usage is TRBJ1-3; no clear D gene. This CDR3 is built from 16 residues. The germline V gene has CDR1 SGHDN and CDR2 FVKESK. Trimming took off 5 bases at V and 0 bases at J, with 14 bases between the two ends. CDR3 bases: TGTGCCAGCAGCACCCTCGGGATTTCCTCTGGAAACACCATATATTTT. This sequence encodes CASSTLGISSGNTIYF.

This clone has only a few counts. The chain couples TRBV6-5 to TRBJ2-5; D might be TRBD2 (5 bases). The V end was cut by 6 bases, the J end by 5 bases, with 13 bases between. Germline lookup yields CDR1 MNHEY and CDR2 SVGAGI. The CDR3 extends over 13 amino acids. As DNA, the CDR3 is TGTGCCAGCAGCAACCCTCCGGGGGAGACCCAGTACTTC. It codes for CASSNPPGETQYF.

This clone was observed many times. V usage is TRBV7-3 and J usage is TRBJ2-1; D remains unclear. CDR3 length: 13 residues. Between the trimmed V and J ends, which lost 1 base and 10 bases, there was a span of 11 bases. Germline V CDR1 and CDR2: SGHTA, FQGTGA. The CDR3 loop reads CASSLNGGPEQFF. The CDR3 region has the DNA TGTGCCAGCAGCTTAAACGGTGGGCCCGAGCAGTTCTTC.

The table lists this clone with many counts. Here the CDR3 DNA reads TGTGCCAGCAGCTCCCCCGGGCTAGCGGGGGGGAACGAGCAGTACTTC. This translates into CASSSPGLAGGNEQYF. The gene calls are TRBV13 and TRBJ2-7; 12 bases fit TRBD2. Trimming took 4 bases from V and 5 from J; bases not matched to a gene: 9. CDR1 PRHDT and CDR2 FYEKMQ come from the germline V gene (reference sequence). CDR3 length: 16 residues.

This clone was seen ten or more times. This rearrangement joins TRBV10-2 to TRBJ1-2; D perhaps matches TRBD1 (5 bases). CDR1 is WSHSY, CDR2 SAAADI, per germline. The CDR3 totals 14 residues. The V end lost 0 bases, the J end lost 5 bases, and 10 bases lay between the germline ends. CDR3 coding DNA: TGCGCCAGCAGTGAGTCCGGGGGAAGTTATGGCTACACCTTC. Translated: CASSESGGSYGYTF.

This clone was found a few times. The chain employs TRBV7-3 and TRBJ2-2; a possible D gene is TRBD1 (6 bases). Germline CDR1 reads SGHTA; CDR2 reads FQGTGA. The CDR3 has 16 residues. V was trimmed by 2 bases and J by 1 base, leaving 11 bases between them. The DNA of the CDR3 is TGTGCCAGCAGCTTAGCCCCACAGGGGAACACCGGGGAGCTGTTTTTT. Protein: CASSLAPQGNTGELFF. The complete variable domain, with remaining parts taken from reference TRBV7-3 and TRBJ2-2, reads GAGVSQTPSNKVTEKGKYVELRCDPISGHTALYWYRQSLGQGPEFLIYFQGTGAADDSGLPNDRFFAVRPEGSVSTLKIQRTERGDSAVYLCASSLAPQGNTGELFFGEGSRLTVL.

This clone was seen ten or more times. The chain carries TRBV2 and TRBJ2-7; 7 bases align to TRBD2. The CDR3 sequence is 14 residues long. From germline, CDR1 is SNHLY and CDR2 FYNNEI. With 6 bases clipped from V and 2 bases from J, the junction kept 7 bases outside the gene matches. The CDR3 protein is CASRGSGSPYEQYF. CDR3 in DNA: TGTGCCAGCAGGGGTAGCGGGTCTCCCTACGAGCAGTACTTC.